This TCR beta chain originates from a study of T cells in Graves' hyperthyroidism and ophthalmopathy. For the study at large: Once the initial diagnosis was made, peripheral blood was obtained before any treatment. Study results and caveats: Blood shared most expanded thyroid clonotypes above 0.001. The model predicted ophthalmopathy a median around 6.5 months before onset.

Using RNA transcripts as the source, TCR beta CDR3 regions were amplified. A first-round RT-PCR of the TCR CDR3 used the HTBI primer set. TCRdb re-called the multiplex PCR reads through MiXCR, storing one row per CDR3 protein. This table holds around 600,000 distinct CDR3 sequences, approximately 15% found once. This clonotype has a handful of counts. The antigen remains unidentified. With V trimmed by 4 bases and J by 3 bases, 2 bases remained unmatched. CDR3 length: 13 amino acids. CDR1 is DFQATT and CDR2 is SNEGSKA in the germline V gene (reference sequence). Fresh peripheral blood, 10 ml, yielded the PBMCs.

This rearrangement joins TRBV20-1 to TRBJ1-5, with 8 bases lining up with TRBD1. Sequences were obtained from blood. The clonotype was recovered from a woman aged 40 to 49 with Graves' ophthalmopathy. CDR3 bases: TGCAGTGCTAACAGGGGGAACAATCAGCCCCAGCATTTT. This encodes CSANRGNNQPQHF.